This T cell receptor (beta chain) was sequenced during a study of CD8+ T cells in alopecia areata. Study context: Tofacitinib therapy lasting 6 to 18 months was followed by 6 months off drug.

This CDR3 comprises 16 residues. CDR1 is SGDLS and CDR2 is YYNGEE in the germline V gene. The V end was cut by 0 bases, the J end by 0 bases, with 10 bases between. Following RNA extraction, reverse transcription yielded cDNA that acted as the sequencing template. Assay used: immunoSEQ multiplex PCR; TCRdb lists only in-frame clones, some missing. This table has 120,000 or so clones, 61% appearing once. On this clone: Other DNA sequences in this sample translate to the same CDR3.

As for treatment: oral pan-JAK inhibitor, 5-10 mg twice daily. It was from alopecia areata patients that lesional scalp punch biopsies and peripheral blood were collected. PBMCs, the starting material, were the source of sorted CD4+ and CD8+ T cells. This clonotype originated in a human donor with alopecia areata. V and J are TRBV9 and TRBJ2-1, with a possible D match to TRBD1 (7 bases). The specimen comprised CD4+ T cells sorted from blood, sampled at week 4, from a patient treated with tofacitinib. CDR3 in DNA: TGTGCCAGCAGCGTAGGGAGGGACAGCTCCTACAATGAGCAGTTCTTC. Residues: CASSVGRDSSYNEQFF.